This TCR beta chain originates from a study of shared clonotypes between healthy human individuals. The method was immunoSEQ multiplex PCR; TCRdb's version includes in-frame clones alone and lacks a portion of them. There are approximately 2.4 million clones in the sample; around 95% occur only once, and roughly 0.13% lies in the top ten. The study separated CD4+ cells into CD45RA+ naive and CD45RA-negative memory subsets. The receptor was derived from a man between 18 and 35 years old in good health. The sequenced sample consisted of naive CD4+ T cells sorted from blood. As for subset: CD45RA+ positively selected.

CDR3 bases: TGCGCCAGCAGCTCCAAAGGTCGGACTAGGGAAGCTTCCGGGGCCAACGTCCTGACTTTC. Its translation is CASSSKGRTREASGANVLTF. The genes are TRBV4-1 and TRBJ2-6, with TRBD2 identical over 7 bases. CDR3 length: 20 amino acids. After removal of 5 bases from V and 4 bases from J, the junction contained 20 bases not matched to a gene. Germline CDR1 and CDR2: MGHRA and YSYEKL.